The subject of this entry is one TCR beta chain. Antigen: not known. The data were taken from a study of graft-versus-host responses after intestinal transplantation. Study summary: For approximately three years after anti-thymocyte globulin induction, all recipients took tacrolimus and steroids.

CDR3 length equals 16 residues. Trimming took 4 bases from V and 5 from J, leaving 19 bases between them. Germline V gives CDR1 SNHLY, CDR2 FYNNEI. Produced via immunoSEQ multiplex PCR; TCRdb's table is partial and in-frame only. The profile shows 88,000 or so clones, roughly nine tenths of them singletons. Specimen: unstimulated CD4+ T cells sorted from spleen or lymph node cells, collected before intestinal transplant. J is TRBJ2-3 and V is TRBV2, with a possible D match to TRBD1 (6 bases). This sequence originates from a human donor who received an intestinal transplant. This chain's CDR3 is CASSGGLSEGEDTQYF. The CDR3 DNA follows: TGTGCCAGCAGTGGGGGCCTCTCCGAGGGGGAAGATACGCAGTATTTT.